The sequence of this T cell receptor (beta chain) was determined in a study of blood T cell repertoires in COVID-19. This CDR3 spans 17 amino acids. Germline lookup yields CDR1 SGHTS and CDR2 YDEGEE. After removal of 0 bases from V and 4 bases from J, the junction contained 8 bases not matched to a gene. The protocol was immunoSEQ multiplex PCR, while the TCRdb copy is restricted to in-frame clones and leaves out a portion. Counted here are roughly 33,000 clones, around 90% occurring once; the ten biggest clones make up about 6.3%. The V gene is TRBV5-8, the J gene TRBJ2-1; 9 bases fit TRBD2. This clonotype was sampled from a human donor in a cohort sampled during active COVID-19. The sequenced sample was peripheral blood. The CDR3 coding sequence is TGTGCCAGCAGCTTGGTTGGCGGGGGGGCCGGATACAATGAGCAGTTCTTC. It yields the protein CASSLVGGGAGYNEQFF.